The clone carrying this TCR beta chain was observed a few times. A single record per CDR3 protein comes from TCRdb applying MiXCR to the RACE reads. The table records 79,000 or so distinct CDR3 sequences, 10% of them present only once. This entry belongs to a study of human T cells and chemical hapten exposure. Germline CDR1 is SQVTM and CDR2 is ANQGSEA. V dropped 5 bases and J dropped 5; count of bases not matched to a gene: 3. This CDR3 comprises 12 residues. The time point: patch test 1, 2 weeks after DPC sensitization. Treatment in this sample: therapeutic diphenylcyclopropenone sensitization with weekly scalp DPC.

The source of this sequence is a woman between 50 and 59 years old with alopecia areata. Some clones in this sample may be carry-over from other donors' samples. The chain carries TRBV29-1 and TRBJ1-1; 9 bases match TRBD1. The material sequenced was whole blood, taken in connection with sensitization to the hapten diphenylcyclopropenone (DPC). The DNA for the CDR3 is TGCAGCGTTCGGGGGACAGGGACTGAAGCTTTCTTT. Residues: CSVRGTGTEAFF.